This note documents a single T cell receptor beta chain sequence. Its antigen is not identified. A much larger clone lies a single base off, so this may be a read error. The CDR3 sequence is 15 residues long. V gave up 5 bases and J gave up 7 bases, with 18 bases separating them. Germline values: CDR1 SGHTA, CDR2 FQGNSA. This entry is derived from a study of CD8+ T cells in alopecia areata. Study summary: Treated individuals took tofacitinib by mouth, 5 to 10 mg twice daily.

Findings of the study overall: Higher clonality was seen in lesional scalp than in normal scalp, especially in alopecia totalis/universalis. Alphabeta T cells residing in normal skin are also sequenced in scalp samples.

Treatment denoted: oral pan-JAK inhibitor, 5-10 mg twice daily. Following extraction, RNA underwent reverse transcription to cDNA, which served as the sequencing template. The method was immunoSEQ multiplex PCR; TCRdb's version includes in-frame clones alone and lacks a portion of them. The table shows around 70,000 clones, with 25% to 35% occurring only once. Here the sequenced sample was CD8+ T cells sorted from blood, taken at week 4, from a patient treated with tofacitinib. The source is a human donor with alopecia areata. The V gene is TRBV7-2, the J gene TRBJ2-1; D not resolved. Here the CDR3 DNA reads TGTGCCAGCAGCCAAGAAGGTCCACGAAGGAATGAGCAGTTCTTC. Amino acids: CASSQEGPRRNEQFF.